This record concerns one TCR beta chain sequence. This clonotype was counted many times. The antigen it recognizes is unknown. Base qualities are not recorded, but no much larger clone differs from it by a single base. Library method: multiplex PCR. These reads were obtained on an Illumina HiSeq 4000. TCR beta libraries were built with iRepertoire HTBI primers and Arm-PCR amplification of CDR3 regions. Before sequencing, the PCR products underwent gel purification. As for the original processing: Gene usage analysis of CDR3 amino acid clonotypes used the 62 TRBV and 11 to 15 TRBJ segments found across samples. Filtered high-quality paired reads were merged into contigs using COPE and FqMerger. BLAST was used to align contigs to IMGT TRBV, TRBD and TRBJ reference genes, with CDR3 defined following IMGT. Clonotypes above 0.1% frequency were classified as highly expanded clones. Shannon entropy was used to measure repertoire diversity, and the Gini coefficient was used to measure V-J evenness. A clonotype found in more than one individual was treated as public. TCRdb trimmed public reads at Q25 via fastp, called clones via MiXCR and kept in-frame beta chains. A single entry per CDR3 protein holds the most common genes and DNA from its merged rows. TCRdb assigned the V and J calls; the authors' analysis was not used. The sample table holds 350,000 to 500,000 distinct CDR3 sequences, of which around 20% were seen once. The top ten hold roughly an eighth of the sample.

This record belongs to a study of regulatory T cells in long-lasting Graves disease (dated by TCRdb to about 2021). For context, the study as a whole: Persistent Graves' disease meant more than 5 years of antithyroid drug treatment with TSH receptor autoantibodies that stayed positive. Antithyroid drugs had been taken for about 10.3 years on average by persistent Graves' disease patients in the clinical cohort. The study took place in China and was registered as a clinical trial. This study used TCR sequencing and RNA sequencing of peripheral blood to compare persistent Graves' disease patients against newly diagnosed Graves' disease patients. A total of around 35 samples were covered by TCR sequencing, comprising around 13 persistent and about 20 newly diagnosed Graves' disease patients. What the study reported, not specific to this receptor: Persistent Graves' disease patients showed lower TCR Shannon entropy and fewer highly expanded clones than newly diagnosed patients, suggesting clonal expansion. The small sample size was acknowledged by the authors as a limitation that may reduce accuracy. Because the primary lesion, thyroid tissue, could not be accessed, the study looked at peripheral blood alone. TRBV28, TRBJ1-2 and TRBJ2-5 were preferentially used in persistent disease, while TRBV20-1 and TRBJ2-1 were favored in newly diagnosed disease. Sequencing and analysis were restricted to the TCR beta chain. Persistent patients shared more public clonotypes among themselves (approximately 2,500) than newly diagnosed patients did (over 950).

The sample's time point label, in plain terms: persistent/refractory GD, antithyroid drugs over 5 years with positive TRAb. For both TCR sequencing and RNA sequencing, RNA was extracted from PBMCs in TRIzol. The diagnosis of Graves' disease was made according to American Thyroid Association guidelines. Recruitment of patients was carried out at an endocrinology department in Xi'an, China. Each patient gave approximately 9.7 milliliters of peripheral blood, collected in an EDTA anticoagulant tube. PBMCs were isolated by Ficoll Paque Plus density gradient separation without further T cell sorting. An Agilent 2100 Bioanalyzer and agarose gel were used to assess RNA quality, and a NanoDrop 2000 was used to measure RNA concentration. According to the germline V gene, CDR1 reads SNHLY and CDR2 reads FYNNEI. The CDR3 covers 15 residues, taking in both the cysteine and the phenylalanine. The read is trimmed to its CDR3 DNA, 45 bases read in frame from base 1. The germline V and J ends show losses of 4 bases and 5 bases respectively, and no gene match explains 8 bases of the junction.

This clonotype was sampled from a female donor with Graves disease. The chain couples TRBV2 to TRBJ2-1, with TRBD1 matching 7 junction bases. Source: peripheral blood mononuclear cells (PBMCs), taken when the disease was refractory, from a patient treated with antithyroid drugs. The nucleotide sequence reads as follows: TGTGCCAGCAGTGCGGACGGGACAGTCGACAATGAGCAGTTCTTC. This translates into CASSADGTVDNEQFF.